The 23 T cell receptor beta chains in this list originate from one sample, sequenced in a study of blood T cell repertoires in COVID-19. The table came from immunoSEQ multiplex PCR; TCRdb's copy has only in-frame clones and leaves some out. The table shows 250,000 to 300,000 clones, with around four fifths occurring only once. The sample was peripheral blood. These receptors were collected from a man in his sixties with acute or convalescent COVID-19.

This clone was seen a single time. The CDR3 sequence: CAWIPPGQGAGYTF. CDR3 nucleotides: TGTGCCTGGATTCCCCCGGGACAGGGGGCTGGCTACACCTTC. This rearrangement joins TRBV30 to TRBJ1-2; 12 nucleotides line up with TRBD1. With 4 bases clipped from V and 7 bases from J, the junction kept 7 bases outside the gene matches. The CDR3 sequence is 14 residues long. Looked up from germline, CDR1 is GTSNPN and CDR2 is SVGIG (reference sequence). The complete variable domain, with remaining parts taken from reference TRBV30 and TRBJ1-2, reads SQTIHQWPATLVQPVGSPLSLECTVEGTSNPNLYWYRQAAGRGLQLLFYSVGIGQISSEVPQNLSASRPQDRQFILSSKKLLLSDSGFYLCAWIPPGQGAGYTFGSGTRLTVV.

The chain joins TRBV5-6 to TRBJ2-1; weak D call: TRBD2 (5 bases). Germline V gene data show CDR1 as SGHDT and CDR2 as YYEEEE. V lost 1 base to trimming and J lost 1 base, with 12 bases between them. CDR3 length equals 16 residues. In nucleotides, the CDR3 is TGTGCCAGCAGCTTGCTTGGAGGTGGATCCTACAATGAGCAGTTCTTC. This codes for CASSLLGGGSYNEQFF.

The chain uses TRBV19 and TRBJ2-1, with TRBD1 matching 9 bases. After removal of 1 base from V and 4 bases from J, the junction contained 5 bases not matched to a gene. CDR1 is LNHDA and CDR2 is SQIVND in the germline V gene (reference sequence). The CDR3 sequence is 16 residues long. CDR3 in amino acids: CASSIGLTGGYNEQFF. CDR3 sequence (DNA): TGTGCCAGTAGTATAGGCCTGACAGGGGGATACAATGAGCAGTTCTTC.

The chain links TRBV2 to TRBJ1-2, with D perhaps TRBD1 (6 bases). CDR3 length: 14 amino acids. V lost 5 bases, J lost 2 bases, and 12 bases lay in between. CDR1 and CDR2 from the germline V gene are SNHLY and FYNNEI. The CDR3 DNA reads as TGTGCCAGCAGTTCAGCCAGGGGCAACTATGGCTACACCTTC. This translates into CASSSARGNYGYTF.

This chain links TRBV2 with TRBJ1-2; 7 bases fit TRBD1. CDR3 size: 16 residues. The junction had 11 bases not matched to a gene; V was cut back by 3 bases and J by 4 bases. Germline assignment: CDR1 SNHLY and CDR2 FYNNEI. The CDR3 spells CASSEPPPGTVYGYTF. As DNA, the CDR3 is TGTGCCAGCAGTGAGCCACCGCCAGGGACAGTCTATGGCTACACCTTC.

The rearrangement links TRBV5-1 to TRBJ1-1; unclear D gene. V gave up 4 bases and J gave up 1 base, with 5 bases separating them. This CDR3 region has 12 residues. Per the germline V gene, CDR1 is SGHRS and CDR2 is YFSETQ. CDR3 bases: TGCGCCAGCAGCCCCGGGAACACTGAAGCTTTCTTT. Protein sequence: CASSPGNTEAFF.

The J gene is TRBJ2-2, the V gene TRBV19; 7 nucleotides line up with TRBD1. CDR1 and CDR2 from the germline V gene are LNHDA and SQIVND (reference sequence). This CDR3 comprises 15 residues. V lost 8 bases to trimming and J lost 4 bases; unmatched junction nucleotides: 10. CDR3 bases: TGTGCCAGTCGGTTTGGGGCAGGGGGCACCGGGGAGCTGTTTTTT. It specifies CASRFGAGGTGELFF.

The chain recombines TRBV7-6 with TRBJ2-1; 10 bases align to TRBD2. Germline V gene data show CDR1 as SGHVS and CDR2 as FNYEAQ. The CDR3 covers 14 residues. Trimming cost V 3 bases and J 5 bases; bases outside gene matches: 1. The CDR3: CASSLLAGDNEQFF. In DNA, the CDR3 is TGTGCCAGCAGCTTGCTAGCGGGGGACAATGAGCAGTTCTTC.

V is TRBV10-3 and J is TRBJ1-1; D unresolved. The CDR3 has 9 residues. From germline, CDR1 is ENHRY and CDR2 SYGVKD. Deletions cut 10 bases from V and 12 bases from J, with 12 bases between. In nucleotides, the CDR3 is TGTGCCACCCGGTCACGTTCTTTCTTT. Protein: CATRSRSFF.

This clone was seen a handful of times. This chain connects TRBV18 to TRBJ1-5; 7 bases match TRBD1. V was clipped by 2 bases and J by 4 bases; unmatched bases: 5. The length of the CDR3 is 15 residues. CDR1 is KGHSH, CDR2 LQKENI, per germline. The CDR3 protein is CASSPNRGFNQPQHF. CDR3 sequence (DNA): TGTGCCAGCTCACCAAACAGGGGCTTTAATCAGCCCCAGCATTTT.

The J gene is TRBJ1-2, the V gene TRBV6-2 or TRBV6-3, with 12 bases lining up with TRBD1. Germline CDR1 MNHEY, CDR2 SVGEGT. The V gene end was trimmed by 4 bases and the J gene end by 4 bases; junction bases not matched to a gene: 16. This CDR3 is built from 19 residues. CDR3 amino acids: CASSSTTGTGGHTPYGYTF. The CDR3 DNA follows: TGTGCCAGCAGTTCCACTACCGGGACAGGGGGCCACACACCCTATGGCTACACCTTC.

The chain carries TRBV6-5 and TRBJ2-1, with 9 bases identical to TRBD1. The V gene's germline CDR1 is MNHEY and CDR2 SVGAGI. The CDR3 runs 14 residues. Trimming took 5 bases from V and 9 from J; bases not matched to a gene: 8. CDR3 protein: CASSPGQGFGEQFF. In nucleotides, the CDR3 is TGTGCCAGCAGTCCGGGACAGGGTTTTGGTGAGCAGTTCTTC.

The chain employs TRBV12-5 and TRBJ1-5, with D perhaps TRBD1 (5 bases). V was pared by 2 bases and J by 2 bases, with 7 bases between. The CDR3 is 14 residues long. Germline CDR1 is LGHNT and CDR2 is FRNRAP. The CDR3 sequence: CASGLPTGNQPQHF. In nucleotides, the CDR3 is TGTGCTAGTGGTTTGCCGACAGGCAATCAGCCCCAGCATTTT.

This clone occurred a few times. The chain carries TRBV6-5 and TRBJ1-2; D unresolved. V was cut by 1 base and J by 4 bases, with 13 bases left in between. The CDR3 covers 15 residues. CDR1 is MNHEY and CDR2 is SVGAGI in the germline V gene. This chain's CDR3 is CASSYFSGSTYGYTF. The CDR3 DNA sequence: TGTGCCAGCAGTTACTTCTCCGGGTCGACCTATGGCTACACCTTC.

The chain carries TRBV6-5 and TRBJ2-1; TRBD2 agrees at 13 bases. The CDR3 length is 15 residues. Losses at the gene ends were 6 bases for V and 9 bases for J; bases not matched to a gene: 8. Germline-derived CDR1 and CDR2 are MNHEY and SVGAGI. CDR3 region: CASSPGTSGIGEQFF. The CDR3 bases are TGTGCCAGCAGCCCCGGGACTAGCGGGATTGGTGAGCAGTTCTTC.

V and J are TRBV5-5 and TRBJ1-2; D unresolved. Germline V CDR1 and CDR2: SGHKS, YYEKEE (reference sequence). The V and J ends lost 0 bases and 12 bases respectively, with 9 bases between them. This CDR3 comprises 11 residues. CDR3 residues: CASSLGLTNTF. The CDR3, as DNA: TGTGCCAGCAGCTTGGGACTAACCAACACCTTC.

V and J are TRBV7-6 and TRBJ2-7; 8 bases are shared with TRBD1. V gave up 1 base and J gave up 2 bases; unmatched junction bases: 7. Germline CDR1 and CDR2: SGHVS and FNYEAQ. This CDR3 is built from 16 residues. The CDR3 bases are TGTGCCAGCAGCTTAGGCCTGGACAGGGCAGCCTACGAGCAGTACTTC. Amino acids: CASSLGLDRAAYEQYF.

The CDR3 region is CASSERGGGYGYTF. CDR3 nucleotide sequence: TGTGCCAGCAGTGAAAGGGGGGGCGGCTATGGCTACACCTTC. This chain connects TRBV2 to TRBJ1-2; possibly TRBD1 for D (6 bases). This CDR3 has 14 residues. V gave up 2 bases and J gave up 4 bases, with 11 bases separating them. Germline V CDR1 and CDR2: SNHLY, FYNNEI. Based on the CDR3 plus reference TRBV2 and TRBJ1-2, the full variable domain is EPEVTQTPSHQVTQMGQEVILRCVPISNHLYFYWYRQILGQKVEFLVSFYNNEISEKSEIFDDQFSVERPDGSNFTLKIRSTKLEDSAMYFCASSERGGGYGYTFGSGTRLTVV.

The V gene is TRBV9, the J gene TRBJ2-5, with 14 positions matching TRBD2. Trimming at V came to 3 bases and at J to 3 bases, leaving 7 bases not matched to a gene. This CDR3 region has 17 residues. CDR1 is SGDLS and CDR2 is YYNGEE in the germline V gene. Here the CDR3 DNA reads TGTGCCAGCAGCGCAGGGACTAGCGGGAGAATCAAAGAGACCCAGTACTTC. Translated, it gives CASSAGTSGRIKETQYF. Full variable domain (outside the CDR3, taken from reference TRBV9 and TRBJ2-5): DSGVTQTPKHLITATGQRVTLRCSPRSGDLSVYWYQQSLDQGLQFLIQYYNGEERAKGNILERFSAQQFPDLHSELNLSSLELGDSALYFCASSAGTSGRIKETQYFGPGTRLLVL.

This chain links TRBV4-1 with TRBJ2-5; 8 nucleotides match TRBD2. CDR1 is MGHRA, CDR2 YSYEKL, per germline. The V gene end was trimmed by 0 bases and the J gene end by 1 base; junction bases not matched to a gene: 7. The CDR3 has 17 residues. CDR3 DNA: TGCGCCAGCAGCCAAGAGGGGCGGGGGGCCTTCCAAGAGACCCAGTACTTC. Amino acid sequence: CASSQEGRGAFQETQYF.

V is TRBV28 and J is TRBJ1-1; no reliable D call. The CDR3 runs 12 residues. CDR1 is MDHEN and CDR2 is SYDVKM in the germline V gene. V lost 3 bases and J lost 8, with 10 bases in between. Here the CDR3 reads CASSLGNGEAFF. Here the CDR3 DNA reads TGTGCCAGCAGTTTGGGTAACGGGGAAGCTTTCTTT.

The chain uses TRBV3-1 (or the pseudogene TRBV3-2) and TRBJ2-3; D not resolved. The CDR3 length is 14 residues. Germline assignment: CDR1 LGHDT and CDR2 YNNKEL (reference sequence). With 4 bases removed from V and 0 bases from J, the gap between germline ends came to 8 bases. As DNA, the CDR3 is TGTGCCAGCAGCCCGCAGATAAGCACAGATACGCAGTATTTT. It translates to CASSPQISTDTQYF.

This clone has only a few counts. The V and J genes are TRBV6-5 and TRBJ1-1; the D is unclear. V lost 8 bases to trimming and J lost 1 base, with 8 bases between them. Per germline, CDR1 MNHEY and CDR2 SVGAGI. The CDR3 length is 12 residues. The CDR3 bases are TGTGCCAGCGGGAGAGGGAACACTGAAGCTTTCTTT. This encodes CASGRGNTEAFF.